Sequencing of this T cell receptor beta chain was carried out in a study of T cell responses to AZD1222 COVID-19 vaccine. Study-wide points: In all cases, repertoires were sampled only after the peak T cell response. Nearly half of spike-specific TCRs reportedly go after variant regions that carry no mutations. Spike as a whole was targeted by vaccine-associated CD4 TCRs, dominant at 160-218 and 743-854. Donors in the cohort were predominantly white British and more often female, and clonal diversity was possibly underestimated.

Sequencing was performed with immunoSEQ multiplex PCR; in TCRdb, only in-frame clones are kept and a portion is missing. The profile covers 50,000 to 55,000 clones, with 87% appearing a single time and 2.7% taken by the ten largest. The germline CDR1 and CDR2 sequences are MNHEY and SVGEGT. This CDR3 comprises 16 residues. The J segment lost 8 bases and the V segment lost 2 bases, leaving 5 bases of the junction unmatched. This clone was seen a handful of times. Its antigen is unidentified. The chain is built from TRBV6-2 or TRBV6-3 and TRBJ2-1; 14 bases are shared with TRBD2. This receptor was taken from an adult who received the AZD1222 COVID-19 vaccine. This specimen was peripheral blood, taken 28 days after the second AZD1222 dose. CDR3: CASSYRGLAGEHEQFF. The CDR3 nucleotides read TGTGCCAGCAGTTACCGGGGACTAGCGGGAGAGCATGAGCAGTTCTTC.